This entry lists 31 T cell receptor beta chains sequenced from one sample in a study of blood T cell repertoires in COVID-19. Some clones are missing from TCRdb's copy, which holds only in-frame ones; the method was immunoSEQ multiplex PCR. The sample records tens of thousands of clones, 75% to 90% being singletons. Input material: peripheral blood. These receptor sequences come from a male donor with acute or convalescent COVID-19.

This clone appeared a few times. The CDR3 DNA sequence: TGTGCCAGTAGTATTGGGACTAGCCCAGATACGCAGTATTTT. The encoded protein is CASSIGTSPDTQYF. V usage is TRBV19 and J usage is TRBJ2-3, with 9 nucleotides matching TRBD2. Trimming at V came to 3 bases and at J to 4 bases, leaving 2 bases not matched to a gene. The CDR3 is 14 amino acids. Germline V gene lookup returns CDR1 LNHDA and CDR2 SQIVND (reference sequence).

The chain recombines TRBV7-9 with TRBJ2-7; D ambiguous. V was pared by 5 bases and J by 3 bases, with 8 bases between. There are 12 residues in the CDR3. Germline CDR1 reads SEHNR; CDR2 reads FQNEAQ (reference sequence). The CDR3 nucleotides are TGTGCCAGCAGCGCCCAGTTCTACGAGCAGTACTTC. Amino acids: CASSAQFYEQYF.

V gene TRBV19 combines with J gene TRBJ2-3, with TRBD2 matching 12 bases. The CDR3 is 15 amino acids. The trim removed 5 bases at V and 1 base at J, leaving 1 base unmatched. CDR1 is LNHDA and CDR2 is SQIVND in the germline V gene (reference sequence). CDR3 protein: CASSASGGGTDTQYF. CDR3 sequence (DNA): TGTGCCAGTAGTGCTAGCGGGGGGGGCACAGATACGCAGTATTTT. The full variable domain, in which reference TRBV19 and TRBJ2-3 provide the parts outside the CDR3, is DGGITQSPKYLFRKEGQNVTLSCEQNLNHDAMYWYRQDPGQGLRLIYYSQIVNDFQKGDIAEGYSVSREKKESFPLTVTSAQKNPTAFYLCASSASGGGTDTQYFGPGTRLTVL.

The rearrangement links TRBV7-9 to TRBJ2-7; no clear D gene. V was trimmed by 2 bases and J by 6 bases, leaving 8 bases between them. This CDR3 is 12 amino acids long. CDR1 is SEHNR and CDR2 is FQNEAQ in the germline V gene (reference sequence). Here the CDR3 DNA reads TGTGCCAGCAGCTTAAGTAGTCCCGAGCAGTACTTC. As protein: CASSLSSPEQYF.

The chain employs TRBV9 and TRBJ2-7, with 9 positions matching TRBD2. V lost 0 bases to trimming and J lost 4 bases; unmatched junction nucleotides: 5. The germline CDR1 and CDR2 sequences are SGDLS and YYNGEE. This CDR3 comprises 15 residues. As DNA, the CDR3 is TGTGCCAGCAGCGTAGGAATAGCGGGGGCTTACGAGCAGTACTTC. Its protein is CASSVGIAGAYEQYF.

The J gene is TRBJ2-7, the V gene TRBV7-9, with TRBD1 matching over 7 bases. This CDR3 contains 15 residues. The J segment lost 2 bases and the V segment lost 6 bases, leaving 10 bases of the junction unmatched. Germline V gene sequence: CDR1 SEHNR, CDR2 FQNEAQ (reference sequence). CDR3 amino acids: CASSSRQGPAYEQYF. CDR3 bases: TGTGCCAGCAGTTCACGACAGGGTCCTGCCTACGAGCAGTACTTC.

This chain links TRBV19 with TRBJ2-6; D perhaps matches TRBD2 (7 bases). The CDR3 consists of 14 residues. With 6 bases removed from V and 8 bases from J, the gap between germline ends came to 14 bases. Germline CDR1 LNHDA, CDR2 SQIVND (reference sequence). The CDR3 DNA is TGTGCCAGTAGCGAAGGGGGGGCGACCAACGTCCTGACTTTC. Its translation: CASSEGGATNVLTF.

V gene TRBV5-3 combines with J gene TRBJ1-1; D is unresolved. TRBV5-3 is an ORF for which the function is uncertain. The CDR3 spans 15 residues. Trimming took 1 base from V and 6 from J, leaving 16 bases between them. CDR3 sequence: CARSLPLWQFSEAFF. CDR3 bases: TGTGCCAGAAGCTTGCCGCTCTGGCAGTTCTCTGAAGCTTTCTTT.

As regards this clone: Additional DNA sequences in this sample encode the identical CDR3. This sequence joins TRBV6-5 and TRBJ2-5; 9 nucleotides agree with TRBD1. The CDR3 is 14 residues long. Per germline, CDR1 MNHEY and CDR2 SVGAGI. V dropped 4 bases and J dropped 5; count of bases not matched to a gene: 5. CDR3 region: CASSLGQGGETQYF. The CDR3 DNA is TGTGCCAGCAGTTTGGGACAGGGCGGGGAGACCCAGTACTTC.

The V and J genes are TRBV3-1 (or the pseudogene TRBV3-2) and TRBJ2-2; 10 nucleotides match TRBD2. The CDR3 is 17 residues long. CDR1 LGHDT and CDR2 YNNKEL come from the germline V gene (reference sequence). Trimming removed 2 bases from V and 3 bases from J; junction bases left unmatched: 6. DNA for the CDR3: TGTGCCAGCAGCCAATGGGCTAGCGGGGGACACACCGGGGAGCTGTTTTTT. Its translation is CASSQWASGGHTGELFF.

The rearrangement joins TRBV3-1 (or the pseudogene TRBV3-2) to TRBJ2-3; the D is unclear. In germline, CDR1 is LGHDT, CDR2 YNNKEL (reference sequence). V was clipped by 3 bases and J by 3 bases, with 13 bases between them. The CDR3 is made up of 15 amino acids. CDR3 DNA: TGTGCCAGCAGCCACTTCAACGCAGGAACAGATACGCAGTATTTT. As protein: CASSHFNAGTDTQYF.

The V and J genes are TRBV5-1 and TRBJ2-2, with D possibly TRBD1 on 6 matching bases. Germline V gene sequence: CDR1 SGHRS, CDR2 YFSETQ. V lost 5 bases, J lost 0 bases, and 14 bases lay in between. The CDR3 runs to 16 residues. CDR3 sequence (DNA): TGCGCCAGCAGGGCGGACAGCCGTTCGAACACCGGGGAGCTGTTTTTT. It is translated as CASRADSRSNTGELFF. The entire variable domain, with the rest obtained from reference TRBV5-1 and TRBJ2-2, is as follows: KAGVTQTPRYLIKTRGQQVTLSCSPISGHRSVSWYQQTPGQGLQFLFEYFSETQRNKGNFPGRFSGRQFSNSRSEMNVSTLELGDSALYLCASRADSRSNTGELFFGEGSRLTVL.

This clone showed up just a few times. The V call is TRBV27, the J call TRBJ1-2, with 10 bases matching TRBD1. Germline V gene lookup returns CDR1 MNHEY and CDR2 SMNVEV (reference sequence). V shed 5 bases and J 7 bases; nucleotides not matched to a gene: 7. The CDR3 spans 14 residues. CDR3 protein: CASSTDRGLGGYTF. The CDR3 nucleotides are TGTGCCAGCAGTACAGACAGGGGGCTGGGTGGCTACACCTTC.

This chain uses TRBV7-2 with TRBJ1-2, with D possibly TRBD1 on 6 matching bases. Germline loops: CDR1 SGHTA, CDR2 FQGNSA. This CDR3 spans 15 amino acids. Trimming removed 5 bases from V and 4 bases from J, with 17 bases in between. CDR3 in DNA: TGTGCCAGCAGCCCAGGGGCAGGGGAAGGCTATGGCTACACCTTC. Translation: CASSPGAGEGYGYTF.

The gene calls are TRBV7-2 and TRBJ1-1; D not certain. Trimming took off 5 bases at V and 8 bases at J, with 9 bases between the two ends. The CDR3 spans 11 residues. CDR1 and CDR2 from the germline V gene are SGHTA and FQGNSA. The CDR3 loop is CASSPIIEAFF. In DNA, the CDR3 is TGTGCCAGCAGCCCTATCATAGAAGCTTTCTTT.

V is TRBV12-3 or TRBV12-4 and J is TRBJ1-2; D is perhaps TRBD1 (5 bases). The CDR3 consists of 11 residues. With 8 bases removed from V and 6 bases from J, the gap between germline ends came to 10 bases. The CDR3 spells CASGRGNGYTF. CDR3 DNA: TGTGCCAGCGGCCGGGGGAATGGCTACACCTTC.

This sequence joins TRBV29-1 and TRBJ2-1; 7 nucleotides agree with TRBD1. This CDR3 contains 12 residues. Germline assignment: CDR1 SQVTM and CDR2 ANQGSEA. With V trimmed by 6 bases and J by 8 bases, 7 bases remained unmatched. CDR3 protein: CSVHQGVHEQFF. The DNA for the CDR3 is TGCAGCGTCCACCAGGGGGTGCATGAGCAGTTCTTC.

This clone was detected only a few times. V and J are TRBV5-8 and TRBJ1-5; no clear D gene. Germline V gene sequence: CDR1 SGHTS, CDR2 YDEGEE. The CDR3 consists of 11 residues. Trimming removed 3 bases from V and 10 bases from J, with 8 bases in between. The CDR3 DNA reads TGTGCCAGCAGCTCTCTTATCCCCCAGCATTTT. Protein: CASSSLIPQHF.

This sequence joins TRBV28 and TRBJ2-7; the match to TRBD1 covers 8 bases. The CDR3 contains 15 residues. With 5 bases clipped from V and 2 bases from J, the junction kept 8 bases outside the gene matches. Germline V gives CDR1 MDHEN, CDR2 SYDVKM. CDR3 sequence (DNA): TGTGCCAGCAGTCCAATGGGACAGGCAGCCTACGAGCAGTACTTC. This translates into CASSPMGQAAYEQYF.

J is TRBJ2-6 and V is TRBV5-1, with D possibly being TRBD1 (5 bases). Germline assignment: CDR1 SGHRS and CDR2 YFSETQ. Deletions cut 4 bases from V and 1 base from J, with 12 bases between. This CDR3 spans 16 amino acids. CDR3 amino acids: CASSNPPGSGANVLTF. In DNA, the CDR3 is TGCGCCAGCAGCAATCCCCCAGGGTCTGGGGCCAACGTCCTGACTTTC.

V is TRBV5-1 and J is TRBJ2-3; no reliable D call. Trimming removed 0 bases at V and 0 bases at J, with 11 bases between. The germline gives CDR1 SGHRS, CDR2 YFSETQ. The CDR3 loop spans 16 amino acids. CDR3 loop: CASSLGLEVSTDTQYF. In DNA, the CDR3 is TGCGCCAGCAGCTTGGGGCTTGAAGTGAGCACAGATACGCAGTATTTT.

The chain has TRBV4-1 and TRBJ2-3; TRBD1 matches 10 bases. Germline V gene sequence: CDR1 MGHRA, CDR2 YSYEKL. The CDR3 consists of 17 residues. Losses at the gene ends were 1 base for V and 1 base for J; bases not matched to a gene: 5. This CDR3 reads CASSQGQGAGGTDTQYF. CDR3 nucleotides: TGCGCCAGCAGCCAAGGACAGGGGGCAGGCGGCACAGATACGCAGTATTTT.

This chain links TRBV11-1 with TRBJ2-1; D remains ambiguous. The CDR3 is 14 residues long. V lost 1 base, J lost 6 bases, and 10 bases lay in between. Germline V gene sequence: CDR1 SGHAT, CDR2 FQDESV (reference sequence). The CDR3 nucleotides read TGTGCCAGCAGCTTAGAAGCTAGGTCCAATGAGCAGTTCTTC. Translated: CASSLEARSNEQFF.

This clone was observed once. The chain joins TRBV6-1 to TRBJ2-3; 11 nucleotides align to TRBD2. Germline CDR1 and CDR2: MNHNS and SASEGT. The CDR3 covers 15 residues. With 6 bases clipped from V and 5 bases from J, the junction kept 7 bases outside the gene matches. The CDR3 protein is CASRPGTSGGDTQYF. CDR3 nucleotide sequence: TGTGCCAGCAGACCCGGGACTAGCGGAGGAGATACGCAGTATTTT.

V and J are TRBV14 and TRBJ2-2; 7 nucleotides agree with TRBD2. This CDR3 spans 16 amino acids. CDR1 SGHDN and CDR2 FVKESK come from the germline V gene. V was clipped by 1 base and J by 0 bases; unmatched bases: 2. The CDR3 DNA reads TGTGCCAGCAGCCAAGGGAGCGGGGCGAACACCGGGGAGCTGTTTTTT. It yields the protein CASSQGSGANTGELFF.

The chain uses TRBV24-1 and TRBJ2-2; D not certain. Per the germline V gene, CDR1 is KGHDR and CDR2 is SFDVKD. Trimming removed 4 bases at V and 8 bases at J, with 10 bases between. This CDR3 comprises 13 residues. The CDR3 loop reads CATSESLRGELFF. The DNA of the CDR3 is TGTGCCACCAGTGAATCACTAAGGGGGGAGCTGTTTTTT.

This clone was seen once. The chain carries TRBV18 and TRBJ1-1, with D possibly being TRBD1 (5 bases). V gave up 6 bases and J gave up 1 base, with 12 bases separating them. The CDR3 length is 14 residues. Germline V CDR1 and CDR2: KGHSH, LQKENI. The CDR3 DNA is TGTGCCAGCTCGCTAGATGGGGCGAACACTGAAGCTTTCTTT. Translating gives CASSLDGANTEAFF.

J is TRBJ2-1 and V is TRBV7-3; TRBD2 might be the D (6 bases). This CDR3 comprises 13 residues. CDR1 and CDR2 from the germline V gene are SGHTA and FQGTGA. V lost 4 bases to trimming and J lost 10 bases, with 14 bases between them. The CDR3: CASSSGTGGEQFF. CDR3 bases: TGTGCCAGCAGCTCGGGGACCGGAGGGGAGCAGTTCTTC. The full variable domain, with the rest looked up from reference TRBV7-3 and TRBJ2-1, is GAGVSQTPSNKVTEKGKYVELRCDPISGHTALYWYRQSLGQGPEFLIYFQGTGAADDSGLPNDRFFAVRPEGSVSTLKIQRTERGDSAVYLCASSSGTGGEQFFGPGTRLTVL.

The rearrangement joins TRBV11-2 to TRBJ1-1, with 8 bases aligning to TRBD1. The CDR3 is 14 amino acids. After removal of 3 bases from V and 1 base from J, the junction contained 1 base not matched to a gene. Germline assignment: CDR1 SGHAT and CDR2 FQNNGV. The CDR3 DNA sequence: TGTGCCAGCAGCTTCCAGGGGGCGAACACTGAAGCTTTCTTT. This gives the protein CASSFQGANTEAFF.

This rearrangement joins TRBV6-5 to TRBJ1-5; D is unresolved. This CDR3 region has 14 residues. The V gene lost 0 bases and the J gene lost 15 bases, with 18 bases spanning the gap. Germline V gene sequence: CDR1 MNHEY, CDR2 SVGAGI. DNA of the CDR3: TGTGCCAGCAGTTACTCCGGGAGGTTGGGCCATTGGCATTTT. Translating it yields CASSYSGRLGHWHF.

The chain uses TRBV2 and TRBJ1-4; TRBD1 agrees at 7 bases. Germline values: CDR1 SNHLY, CDR2 FYNNEI. The V and J ends lost 6 bases and 4 bases, in that order; junction bases with no gene match: 2. The CDR3 length is 13 residues. Here the CDR3 reads CASRDRHNEKLFF. The CDR3 nucleotides read TGTGCCAGCAGGGACAGGCATAATGAAAAACTGTTTTTT.